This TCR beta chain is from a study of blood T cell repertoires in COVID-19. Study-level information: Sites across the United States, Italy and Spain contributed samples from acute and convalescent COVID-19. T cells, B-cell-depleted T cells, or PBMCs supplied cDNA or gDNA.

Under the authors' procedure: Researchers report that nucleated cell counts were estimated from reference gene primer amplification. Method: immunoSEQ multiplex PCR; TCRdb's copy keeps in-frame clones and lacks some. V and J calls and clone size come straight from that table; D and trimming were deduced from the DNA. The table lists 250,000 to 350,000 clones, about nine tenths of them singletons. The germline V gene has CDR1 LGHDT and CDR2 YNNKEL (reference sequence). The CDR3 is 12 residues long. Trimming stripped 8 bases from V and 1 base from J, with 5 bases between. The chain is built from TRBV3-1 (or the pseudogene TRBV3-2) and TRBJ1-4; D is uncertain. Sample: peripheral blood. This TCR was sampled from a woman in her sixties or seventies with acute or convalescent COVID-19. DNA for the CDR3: TGTGCCAGCGCGAGAACTAATGAAAAACTGTTTTTT. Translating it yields CASARTNEKLFF.